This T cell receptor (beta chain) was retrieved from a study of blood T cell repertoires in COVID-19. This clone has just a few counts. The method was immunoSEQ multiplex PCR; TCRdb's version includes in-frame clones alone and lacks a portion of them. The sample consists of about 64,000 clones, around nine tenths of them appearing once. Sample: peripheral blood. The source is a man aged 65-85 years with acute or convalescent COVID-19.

CDR3: CASSPTGTYNEQFF. DNA for the CDR3: TGTGCCAGCAGCCCGACAGGGACTTACAATGAGCAGTTCTTC. The chain carries TRBV5-6 and TRBJ2-1, with a tentative D call TRBD1 (7 bases). Trimming stripped 4 bases from V and 4 bases from J, with 12 bases between. This CDR3 is 14 amino acids long. Germline CDR1 and CDR2: SGHDT and YYEEEE. The full variable domain, its missing parts supplied by reference TRBV5-6 and TRBJ2-1, is DAGVTQSPTHLIKTRGQQVTLRCSPKSGHDTVSWYQQALGQGPQFIFQYYEEEERQRGNFPDRFSGHQFPNYSSELNVNALLLGDSALYLCASSPTGTYNEQFFGPGTRLTVL.